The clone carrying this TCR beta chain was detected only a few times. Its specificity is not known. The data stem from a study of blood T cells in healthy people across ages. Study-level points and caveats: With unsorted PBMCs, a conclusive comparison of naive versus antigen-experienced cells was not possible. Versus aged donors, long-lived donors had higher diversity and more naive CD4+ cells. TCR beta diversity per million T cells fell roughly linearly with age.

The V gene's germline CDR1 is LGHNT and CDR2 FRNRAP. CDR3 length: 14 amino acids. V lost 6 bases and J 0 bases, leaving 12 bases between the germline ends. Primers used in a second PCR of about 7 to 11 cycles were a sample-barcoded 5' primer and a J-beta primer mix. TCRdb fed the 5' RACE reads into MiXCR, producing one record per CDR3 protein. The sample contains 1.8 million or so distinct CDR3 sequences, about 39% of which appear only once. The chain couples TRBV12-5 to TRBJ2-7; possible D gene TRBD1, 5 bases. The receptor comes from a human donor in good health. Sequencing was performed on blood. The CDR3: CASGDQQGSYEQYF. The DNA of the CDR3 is TGTGCTAGTGGGGATCAGCAGGGCTCCTACGAGCAGTACTTC.